This TCR beta chain comes out of a study of CD8 T cells in ankylosing spondylitis. TCRdb independently ran MiXCR on the 5' RACE reads; one entry per CDR3 protein. Here the sample spans roughly 150,000 distinct CDR3 sequences, 9.8% being singletons. The clonotype comes from a female donor with ankylosing spondylitis or in good health (not recorded which). The sequenced material came from blood, either unsorted or a sorted T cell fraction (not recorded which).

The DNA for the CDR3 is TGTGCCAGCAGTCAAGGGACAAGCCTCCACTTT. Protein product: CASSQGTSLHF. The chain has TRBV27 and TRBJ1-6; the D gene is possibly TRBD1 (6 bases). The CDR3 totals 11 residues. CDR1 MNHEY and CDR2 SMNVEV come from the germline V gene (reference sequence). The V end was cut by 5 bases, the J end by 15 bases, with 11 bases between.